This T cell receptor (beta chain) came from a study of tissue T cells after allogeneic stem cell transplantation. Study results and caveats: Motif-based clustering found tissue-specific repertoire signatures shared across patients, though few clones were shared. TCR repertoires tracked anatomic similarity, regardless of disease or transplant status. Tissue-detected TCR repertoire was only partly captured by blood and spleen T cells.

On this clone itself: The antigen remains undetermined. The genes are named according to mouse.

Only in-frame clones appear in the TCRdb table, and some are missing; sequencing was by immunoSEQ multiplex PCR. The sample shows under 25,000 clones, roughly 72% of them seen only once. Sequencing input: spleen. This sequence originates from a female BALB/c mouse in good health. The mice in this strain carry MHC haplotype H2-d.

The CDR3 DNA, read in part, is TGTGCTAGCAGTCTCCGACAGGGAGGGTCCGACTACACC. Protein product: CASSLRQGGSDYT. Given in full, the CDR3 is CASSLRQGGSDYTF. The chain uses TRBV29 and TRBJ1-2; TRBD1 matches 7 bases. The read falls 1 residue short of the CDR3 end, and the missing part is taken from the germline J gene. This CDR3 is built from 14 residues. Germline assignment: CDR1 MSHET and CDR2 SYDVDS. V lost 5 bases to trimming and J lost 5 bases; unmatched junction nucleotides: 8.